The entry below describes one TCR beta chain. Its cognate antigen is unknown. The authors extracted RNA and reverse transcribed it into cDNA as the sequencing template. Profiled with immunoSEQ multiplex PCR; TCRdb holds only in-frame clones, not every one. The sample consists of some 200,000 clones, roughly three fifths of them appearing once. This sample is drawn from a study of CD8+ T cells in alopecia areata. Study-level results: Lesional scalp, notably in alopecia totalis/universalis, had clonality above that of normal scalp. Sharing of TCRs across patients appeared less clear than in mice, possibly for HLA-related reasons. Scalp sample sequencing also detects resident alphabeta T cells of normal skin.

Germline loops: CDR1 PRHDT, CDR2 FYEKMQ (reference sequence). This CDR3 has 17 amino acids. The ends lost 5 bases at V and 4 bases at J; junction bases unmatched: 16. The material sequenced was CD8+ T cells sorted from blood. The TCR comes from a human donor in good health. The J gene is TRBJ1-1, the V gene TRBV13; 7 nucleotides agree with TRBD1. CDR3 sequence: CASSIHPGQLGVTEAFF. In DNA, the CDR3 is TGTGCCAGCAGCATTCATCCGGGACAGCTAGGAGTCACTGAAGCTTTCTTT.